This TCR beta chain was identified in a study of T cell repertoires in cytomegalovirus infection. The overall study: HLA-B-restricted CMV epitopes that are well studied were used alongside recently identified HLA-C-restricted ones. A matching HLA type, together with CMV infection, was signaled by public TCR beta signatures.

A word on this clonotype: Its antigen remains unknown.

TCRdb reprocessed the reads via MiXCR and lists one record per CDR3 protein. The data show about 50,000 distinct CDR3 sequences, about 20% seen once. The CDR3 has 14 residues. The V gene end was trimmed by 8 bases and the J gene end by 0 bases; junction bases not matched to a gene: 4. Per germline, CDR1 SGHVT and CDR2 SQSDAQ. The chain joins TRBV7-4 to TRBJ1-3; 7 bases are a match to TRBD1. The sequences come from CD8+ T cells from cultured PBMCs, collected from culture after CMV antigen stimulation. This sequence originates from a human donor in good health (CMV status not recorded). Some clones in this sample may be carry-over from other donors' samples. The CDR3 DNA reads as TGTGCCAGCTCGGACAGGAACTCTGGAAACACCATATATTTT. Protein: CASSDRNSGNTIYF.